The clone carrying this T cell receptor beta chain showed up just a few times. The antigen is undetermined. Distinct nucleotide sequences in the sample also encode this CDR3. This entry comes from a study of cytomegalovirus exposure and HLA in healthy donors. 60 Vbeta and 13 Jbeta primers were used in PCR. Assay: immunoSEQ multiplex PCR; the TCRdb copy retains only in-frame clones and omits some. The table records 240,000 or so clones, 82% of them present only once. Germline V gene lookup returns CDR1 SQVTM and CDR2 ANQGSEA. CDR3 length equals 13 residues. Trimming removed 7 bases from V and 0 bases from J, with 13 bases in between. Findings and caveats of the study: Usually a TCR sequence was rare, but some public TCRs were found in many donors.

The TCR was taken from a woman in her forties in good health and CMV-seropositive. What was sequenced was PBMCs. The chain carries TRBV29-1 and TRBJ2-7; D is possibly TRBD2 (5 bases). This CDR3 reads CSAGGGSSYEQYF. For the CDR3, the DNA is TGCAGCGCTGGTGGCGGGTCCTCCTACGAGCAGTACTTC.